One and the same sample provided the 20 T cell receptor beta chains below, sequenced in a study of T cells expressing NK-cell markers. TCRdb derives one entry per CDR3 protein from the 5' RACE reads, leaving out DNA. The sample table includes about 460,000 distinct CDR3 sequences. The material sequenced was blood T cells: a sorted CD56 or NKG2C T cell subset, CD4+ or CD8+ T cells, or bulk PBMC T cells (not recorded which). These receptors all stem from a woman aged 45-60 years in good health.

The CDR3 loop is CASSSRRDLLRDTQYF. This rearrangement joins TRBV5-1 to TRBJ2-3; TCRdb's D gene call, TRBD2, goes unchecked for lack of DNA. The germline V gene encodes CDR1 SGHRS and CDR2 YFSETQ. The CDR3 spans 16 residues.

The chain has TRBV5-1 and TRBJ1-6; the D gene TCRdb calls, TRBD1, cannot be checked with no DNA. The CDR3 has 14 residues. Germline V gene sequence: CDR1 SGHRS, CDR2 YFSETQ. CDR3 loop: CASSSTGNGSPLHF.

The chain recombines TRBV6-5 with TRBJ2-3; TCRdb calls TRBD2, which cannot be checked without DNA. This CDR3 region has 14 residues. The V gene's germline CDR1 is MNHEY and CDR2 SVGAGI. This chain's CDR3 is CASRRGLAADTQYF.

The genes are TRBV5-1 and TRBJ2-3; TCRdb outputs TRBD1, but without DNA this stays unchecked. Per the germline V gene, CDR1 is SGHRS and CDR2 is YFSETQ. The CDR3 sequence is 14 residues long. Here the CDR3 reads CASNPGQGFDTQYF.

This sequence joins TRBV5-1 and TRBJ2-1; the TCRdb D gene call, TRBD1, has no DNA to confirm it. This CDR3 has 15 amino acids. The germline V gene has CDR1 SGHRS and CDR2 YFSETQ. The CDR3 reads CASSFEIPLSNEQFF.

The CDR3 loop is CASSQGGTDTQYF. The chain couples TRBV3-1 to TRBJ2-3; the TCRdb D gene call, TRBD1, has no DNA to confirm it. Germline V gives CDR1 LGHDT, CDR2 YNNKEL (reference sequence). The CDR3 runs 13 residues.

This rearrangement joins TRBV24-1 to TRBJ2-1; without DNA, the TCRdb call of TRBD1 cannot be checked. The CDR3 totals 12 residues. Per germline, CDR1 KGHDR and CDR2 SFDVKD. Here the CDR3 reads CATSSLNRGQFF.

The chain couples TRBV3-1 to TRBJ2-5; TCRdb proposes TRBD1, but this gene call is untestable without DNA. CDR3 length: 17 amino acids. CDR1 and CDR2 (germline): LGHDT, YNNKEL (reference sequence). CDR3 loop: CASSLIGTGPRQETQYF.

The chain has TRBV6-6 and TRBJ2-2. CDR1 is MNHNY and CDR2 is SVGAGI in the germline V gene (reference sequence). There are 14 residues in the CDR3. This CDR3 reads CASSYLEGSGELFF.

The V gene is TRBV5-1, the J gene TRBJ2-1. The CDR3 has 15 amino acids. The germline gives CDR1 SGHRS, CDR2 YFSETQ. This CDR3 is CASSLGINSYNEQFF.

The J gene is TRBJ2-5, the V gene TRBV7-7; without DNA, the TCRdb call of TRBD1 cannot be checked. Germline-derived CDR1 and CDR2 are SSHAT and FNYEAQ (reference sequence). The CDR3 contains 15 residues. This chain's CDR3 is CASSPTDRGQETQYF.

The chain has TRBV7-2 and TRBJ1-2. Germline lookup yields CDR1 SGHTA and CDR2 FQGNSA. The CDR3 loop spans 15 amino acids. The chain's CDR3 is CASSLGVWENYGYTF.

The chain employs TRBV5-1 and TRBJ2-1; TCRdb reports TRBD1, a call that lacks DNA to check it against. The CDR3 covers 14 residues. Looked up from germline, CDR1 is SGHRS and CDR2 is YFSETQ. The CDR3 here is CASSFRGQNDEQFF.

The V call is TRBV5-1, the J call TRBJ1-4. CDR3 length: 15 residues. Germline V gene sequence: CDR1 SGHRS, CDR2 YFSETQ. Here the CDR3 reads CASSPTAREGGKLFF.

The gene calls are TRBV11-2 and TRBJ2-3; the D gene TCRdb calls, TRBD1, cannot be checked with no DNA. CDR1 is SGHAT and CDR2 is FQNNGV in the germline V gene. The CDR3 runs 16 residues. The CDR3 spells CASSLSGAVSTDTQYF.

The chain has TRBV3-1 and TRBJ2-1; checking the TCRdb D call of TRBD1 is not possible without DNA. The CDR3 runs 13 residues. The germline gives CDR1 LGHDT, CDR2 YNNKEL (reference sequence). The CDR3 loop reads CASSLLRDNEQFF.

V is TRBV3-1 and J is TRBJ1-1; TCRdb selects TRBD1, and the lack of DNA leaves this call unchecked. Per the germline V gene, CDR1 is LGHDT and CDR2 is YNNKEL (reference sequence). This CDR3 spans 17 amino acids. Here the CDR3 reads CASSQAQGLHMNTEAFF.

The chain uses TRBV4-2 and TRBJ2-1; the D call from TCRdb, TRBD1, cannot be confirmed without DNA. Per the germline V gene, CDR1 is LGHNA and CDR2 is YNFKEQ. The CDR3 loop spans 17 amino acids. CDR3 residues: CASSQFGIRVSHNEQFF.

This chain links TRBV27 with TRBJ2-1; TCRdb's D call of TRBD1 is untestable without DNA. The CDR3 has 17 residues. CDR1 is MNHEY, CDR2 SMNVEV, per germline (reference sequence). CDR3: CASSLPPSGGLYNEQFF.

The chain combines TRBV7-9 with TRBJ2-7; the D call of TRBD1 rests on TCRdb alone, since no DNA is present to check it. This CDR3 comprises 13 residues. Per germline, CDR1 SEHNR and CDR2 FQNEAQ (reference sequence). This CDR3 is CASSTLTGYEQYF.